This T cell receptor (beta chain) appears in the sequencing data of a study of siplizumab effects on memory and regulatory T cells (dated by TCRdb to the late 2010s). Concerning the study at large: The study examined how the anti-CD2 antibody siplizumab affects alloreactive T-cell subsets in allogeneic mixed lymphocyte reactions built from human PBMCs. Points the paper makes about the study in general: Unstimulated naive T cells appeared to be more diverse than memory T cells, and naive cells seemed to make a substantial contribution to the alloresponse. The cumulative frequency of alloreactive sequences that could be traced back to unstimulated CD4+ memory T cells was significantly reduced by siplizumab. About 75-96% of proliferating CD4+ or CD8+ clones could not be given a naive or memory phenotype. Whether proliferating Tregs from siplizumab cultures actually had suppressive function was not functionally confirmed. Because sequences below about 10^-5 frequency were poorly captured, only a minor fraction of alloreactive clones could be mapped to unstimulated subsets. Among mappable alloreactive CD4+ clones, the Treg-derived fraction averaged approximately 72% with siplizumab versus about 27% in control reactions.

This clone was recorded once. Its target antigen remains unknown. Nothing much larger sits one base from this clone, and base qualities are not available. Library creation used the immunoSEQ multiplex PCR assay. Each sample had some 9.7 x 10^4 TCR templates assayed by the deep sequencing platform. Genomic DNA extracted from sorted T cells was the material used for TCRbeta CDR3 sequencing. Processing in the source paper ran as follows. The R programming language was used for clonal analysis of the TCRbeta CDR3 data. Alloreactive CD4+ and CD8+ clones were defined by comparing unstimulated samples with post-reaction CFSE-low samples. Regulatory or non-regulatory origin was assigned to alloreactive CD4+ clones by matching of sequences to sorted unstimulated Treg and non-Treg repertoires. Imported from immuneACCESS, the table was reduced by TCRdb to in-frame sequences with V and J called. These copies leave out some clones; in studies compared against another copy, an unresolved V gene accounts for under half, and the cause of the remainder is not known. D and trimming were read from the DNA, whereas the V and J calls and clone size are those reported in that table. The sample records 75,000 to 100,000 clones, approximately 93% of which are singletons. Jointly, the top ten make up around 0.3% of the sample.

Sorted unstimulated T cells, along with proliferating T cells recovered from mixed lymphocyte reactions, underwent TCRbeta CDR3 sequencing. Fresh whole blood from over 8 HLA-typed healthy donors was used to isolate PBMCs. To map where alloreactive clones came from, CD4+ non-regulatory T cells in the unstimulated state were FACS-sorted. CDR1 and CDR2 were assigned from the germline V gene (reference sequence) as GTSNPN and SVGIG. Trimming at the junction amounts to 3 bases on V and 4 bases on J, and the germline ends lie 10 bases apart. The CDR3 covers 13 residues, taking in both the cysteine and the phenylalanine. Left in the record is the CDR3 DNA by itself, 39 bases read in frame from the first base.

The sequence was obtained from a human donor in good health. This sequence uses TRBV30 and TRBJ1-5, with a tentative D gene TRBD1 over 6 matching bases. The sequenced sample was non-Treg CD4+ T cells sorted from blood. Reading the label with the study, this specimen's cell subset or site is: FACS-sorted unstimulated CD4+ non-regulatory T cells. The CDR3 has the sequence CAWSLQGNQPQHF. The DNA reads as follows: TGTGCCTGGAGCTTACAGGGAAATCAGCCCCAGCATTTT. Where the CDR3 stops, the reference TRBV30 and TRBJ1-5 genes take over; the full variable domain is SQTIHQWPATLVQPVGSPLSLECTVEGTSNPNLYWYRQAAGRGLQLLFYSVGIGQISSEVPQNLSASRPQDRQFILSSKKLLLSDSGFYLCAWSLQGNQPQHFGDGTRLSIL.